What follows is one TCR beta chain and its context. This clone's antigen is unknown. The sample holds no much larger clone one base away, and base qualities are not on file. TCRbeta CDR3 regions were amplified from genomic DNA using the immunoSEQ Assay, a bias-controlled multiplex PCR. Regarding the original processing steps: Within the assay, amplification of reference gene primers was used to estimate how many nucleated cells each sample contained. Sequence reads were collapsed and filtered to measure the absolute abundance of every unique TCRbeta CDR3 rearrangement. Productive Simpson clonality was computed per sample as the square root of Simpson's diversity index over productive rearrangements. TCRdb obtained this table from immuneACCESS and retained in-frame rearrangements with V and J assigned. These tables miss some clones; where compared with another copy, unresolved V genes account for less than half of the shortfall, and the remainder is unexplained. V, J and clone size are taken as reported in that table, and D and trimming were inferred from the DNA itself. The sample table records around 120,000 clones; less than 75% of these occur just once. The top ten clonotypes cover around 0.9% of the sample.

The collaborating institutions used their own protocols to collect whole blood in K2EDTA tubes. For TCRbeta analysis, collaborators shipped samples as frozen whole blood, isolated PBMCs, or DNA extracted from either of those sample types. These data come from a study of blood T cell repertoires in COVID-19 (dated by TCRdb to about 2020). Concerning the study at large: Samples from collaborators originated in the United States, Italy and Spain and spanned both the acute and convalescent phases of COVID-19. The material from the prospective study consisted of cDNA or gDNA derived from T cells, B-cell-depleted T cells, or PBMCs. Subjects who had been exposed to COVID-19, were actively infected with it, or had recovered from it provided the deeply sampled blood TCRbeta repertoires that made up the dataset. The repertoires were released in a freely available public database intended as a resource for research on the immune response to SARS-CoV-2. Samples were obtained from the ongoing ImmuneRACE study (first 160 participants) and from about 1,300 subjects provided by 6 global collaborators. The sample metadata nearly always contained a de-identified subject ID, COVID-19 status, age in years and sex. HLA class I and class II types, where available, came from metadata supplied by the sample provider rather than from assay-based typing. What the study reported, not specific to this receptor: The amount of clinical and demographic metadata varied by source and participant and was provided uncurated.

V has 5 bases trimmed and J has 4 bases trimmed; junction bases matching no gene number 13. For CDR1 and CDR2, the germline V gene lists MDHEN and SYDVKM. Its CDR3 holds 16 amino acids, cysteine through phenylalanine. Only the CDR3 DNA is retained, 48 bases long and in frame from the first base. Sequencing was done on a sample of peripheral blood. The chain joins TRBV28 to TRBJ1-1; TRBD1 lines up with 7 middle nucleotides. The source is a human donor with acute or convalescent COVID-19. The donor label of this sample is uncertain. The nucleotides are TGTGCCAGCAGTGGAGGGGGCCCTCAATCGAGCACTGAAGCTTTCTTT. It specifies CASSGGGPQSSTEAFF.